This TCR beta chain comes out of a study of shared clonotypes between healthy human individuals. Overall study results and limits: In general, naive subsets displayed greater estimated richness than memory subsets did.

Clones were sequenced by immunoSEQ multiplex PCR, and TCRdb holds only the in-frame ones, with some missing. The sample has approximately 340,000 clones, around 67% seen once. This clone was found once. Its target is unknown. Trimming took 4 bases from V and 5 from J, leaving 18 bases between them. The CDR3 totals 15 residues. The germline V gene has CDR1 SGHTS and CDR2 YDEGEE. This chain uses TRBV5-8 with TRBJ2-5; D possibly uses TRBD1 or TRBD2 (5 bases each). Sequenced sample: memory CD4+ T cells sorted from blood. Subset given: CD45RA-negative fraction. This TCR came from a young man in good health. The CDR3 coding sequence is TGTGCCAGCAGCAGGGCGGGTCCAGGGCGGGAGACCCAGTACTTC. It codes for CASSRAGPGRETQYF. The full variable domain, completed using reference TRBV5-8 and TRBJ2-5, is EAGVTQSPTHLIKTRGQQATLRCSPISGHTSVYWYQQALGLGLQFLLWYDEGEERNRGNFPPRFSGRQFPNYSSELNVNALELEDSALYLCASSRAGPGRETQYFGPGTRLLVL.